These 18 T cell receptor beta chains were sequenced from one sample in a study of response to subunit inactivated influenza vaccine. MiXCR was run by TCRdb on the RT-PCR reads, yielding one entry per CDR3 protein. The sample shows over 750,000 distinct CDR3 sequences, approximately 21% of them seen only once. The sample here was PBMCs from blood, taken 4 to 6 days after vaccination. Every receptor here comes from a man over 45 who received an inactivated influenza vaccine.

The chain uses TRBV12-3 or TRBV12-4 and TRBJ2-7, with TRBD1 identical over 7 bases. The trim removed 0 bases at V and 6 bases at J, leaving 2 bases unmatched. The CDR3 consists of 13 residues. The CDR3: CASSLATGAEQYF. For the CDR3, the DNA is TGTGCCAGCAGTTTAGCTACAGGGGCCGAGCAGTACTTC.

As DNA, the CDR3 is TGTGCCAGCAGCTTGCGGGAGCCCCCAGAGACCCAGTACTTC. The encoded protein is CASSLREPPETQYF. The chain uses TRBV7-8 and TRBJ2-5, with TRBD2 matching over 7 bases. The J segment lost 4 bases and the V segment lost 3 bases, leaving 5 bases of the junction unmatched. Germline assignment: CDR1 SGHVS and CDR2 FQNEAQ. CDR3 length: 14 residues.

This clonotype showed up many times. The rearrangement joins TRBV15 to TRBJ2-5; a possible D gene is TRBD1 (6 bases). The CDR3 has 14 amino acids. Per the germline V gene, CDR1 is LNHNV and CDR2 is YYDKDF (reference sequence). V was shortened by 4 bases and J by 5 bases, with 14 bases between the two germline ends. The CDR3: CATSTSQGFETQYF. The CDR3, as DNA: TGTGCCACCAGCACTTCACAGGGTTTCGAGACCCAGTACTTC.

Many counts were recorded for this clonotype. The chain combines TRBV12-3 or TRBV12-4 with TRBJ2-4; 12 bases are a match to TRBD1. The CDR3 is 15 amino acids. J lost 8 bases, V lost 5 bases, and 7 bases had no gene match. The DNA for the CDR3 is TGTGCCAGCAGTCAATTGGGGACAGGGGGCTACATTCAGTACTTC. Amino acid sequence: CASSQLGTGGYIQYF.

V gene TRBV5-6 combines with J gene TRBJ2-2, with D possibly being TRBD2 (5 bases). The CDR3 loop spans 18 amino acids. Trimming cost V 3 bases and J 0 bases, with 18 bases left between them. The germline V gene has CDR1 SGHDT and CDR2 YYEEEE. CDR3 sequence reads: CASSSRRGGPTNTGELFF. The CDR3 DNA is TGTGCCAGCAGCTCGAGACGAGGAGGACCCACGAACACCGGGGAGCTGTTTTTT.

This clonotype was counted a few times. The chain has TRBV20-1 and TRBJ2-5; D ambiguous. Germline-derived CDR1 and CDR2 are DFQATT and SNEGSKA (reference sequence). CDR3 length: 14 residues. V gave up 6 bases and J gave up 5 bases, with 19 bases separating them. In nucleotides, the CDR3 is TGCAGTGCCAGCCTGAGGTCTTCCTGGGAGACCCAGTACTTC. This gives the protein CSASLRSSWETQYF.

The CDR3 loop is CASSYSLAGGDNEQFF. For the CDR3, the DNA is TGTGCCAGCAGTTACTCACTAGCGGGGGGTGATAATGAGCAGTTCTTC. This chain joins TRBV6-5 and TRBJ2-1; TRBD2 matches 12 bases. This CDR3 region has 16 residues. Germline trimming cut 0 bases from V and 7 bases from J; bases unmatched to any gene: 4. The germline V gene has CDR1 MNHEY and CDR2 SVGAGI.

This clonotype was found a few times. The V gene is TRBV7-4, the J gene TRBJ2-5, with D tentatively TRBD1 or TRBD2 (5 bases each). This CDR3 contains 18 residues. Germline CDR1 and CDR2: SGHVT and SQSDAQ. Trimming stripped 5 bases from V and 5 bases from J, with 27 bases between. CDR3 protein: CASSPTPSRLCEGETQYF. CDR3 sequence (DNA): TGTGCCAGCAGCCCTACTCCTTCACGACTCTGTGAGGGGGAGACCCAGTACTTC.

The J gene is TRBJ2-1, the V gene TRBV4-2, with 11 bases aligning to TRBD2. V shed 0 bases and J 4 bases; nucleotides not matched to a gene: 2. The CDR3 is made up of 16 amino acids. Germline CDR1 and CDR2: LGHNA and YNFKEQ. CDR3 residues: CASSQDVAGGYNEQFF. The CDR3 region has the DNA TGTGCCAGCAGCCAAGATGTAGCGGGGGGGTACAATGAGCAGTTCTTC.

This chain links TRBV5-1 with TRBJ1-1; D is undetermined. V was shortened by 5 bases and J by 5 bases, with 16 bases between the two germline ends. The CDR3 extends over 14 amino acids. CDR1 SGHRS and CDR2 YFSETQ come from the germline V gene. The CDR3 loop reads CASSLGNLYTEAFF. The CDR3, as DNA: TGCGCCAGCAGTCTGGGGAATTTGTATACTGAAGCTTTCTTT.

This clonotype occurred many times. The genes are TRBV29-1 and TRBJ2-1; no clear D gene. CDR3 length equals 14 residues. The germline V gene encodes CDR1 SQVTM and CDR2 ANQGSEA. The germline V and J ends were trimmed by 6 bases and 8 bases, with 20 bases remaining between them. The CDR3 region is CSVATPGLVHEQFF. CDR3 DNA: TGCAGCGTAGCTACCCCGGGCCTAGTCCATGAGCAGTTCTTC.

The CDR3 spells CASSLPDANLEETQYF. The DNA for the CDR3 is TGTGCCAGCAGTTTGCCCGACGCGAACCTCGAGGAGACCCAGTACTTC. The rearrangement uses TRBV28 and TRBJ2-5; no firm D call. The V gene lost 3 bases and the J gene lost 5 bases, with 19 bases spanning the gap. The germline V gene encodes CDR1 MDHEN and CDR2 SYDVKM. This CDR3 contains 16 residues. Combining the CDR3 with reference TRBV28 and TRBJ2-5 gives the whole variable domain DVKVTQSSRYLVKRTGEKVFLECVQDMDHENMFWYRQDPGLGLRLIYFSYDVKMKEKGDIPEGYSVSREKKERFSLILESASTNQTSMYLCASSLPDANLEETQYFGPGTRLLVL.

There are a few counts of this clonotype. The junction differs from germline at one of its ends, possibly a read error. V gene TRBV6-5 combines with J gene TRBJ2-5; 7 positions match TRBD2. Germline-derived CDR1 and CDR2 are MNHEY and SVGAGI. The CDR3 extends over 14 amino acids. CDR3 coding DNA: TGTGCCAGCAGGTACTTCCGCCAGCGGGGAACCCAGTACTTC. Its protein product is CASRYFRQRGTQYF.

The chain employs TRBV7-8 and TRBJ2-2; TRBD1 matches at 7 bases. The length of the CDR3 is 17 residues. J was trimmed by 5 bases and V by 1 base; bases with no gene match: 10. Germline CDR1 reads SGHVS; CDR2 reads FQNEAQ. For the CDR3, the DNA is TGTGCCAGCAGCTTAGTGGAAGAGGGGGCGGGTACCGGGGAGCTGTTTTTT. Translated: CASSLVEEGAGTGELFF.

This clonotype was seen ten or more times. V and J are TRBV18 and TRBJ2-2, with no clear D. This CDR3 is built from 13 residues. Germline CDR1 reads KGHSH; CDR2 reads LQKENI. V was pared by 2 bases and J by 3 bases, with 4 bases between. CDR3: CASSPGDTGELFF. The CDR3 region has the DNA TGTGCCAGCTCACCAGGGGACACCGGGGAGCTGTTTTTT.

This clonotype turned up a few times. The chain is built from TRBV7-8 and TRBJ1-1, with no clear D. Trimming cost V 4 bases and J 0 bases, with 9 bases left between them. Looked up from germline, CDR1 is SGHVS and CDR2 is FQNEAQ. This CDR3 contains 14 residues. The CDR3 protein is CASSSLVMNTEAFF. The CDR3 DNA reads TGTGCCAGCAGCTCCCTGGTCATGAACACTGAAGCTTTCTTT.

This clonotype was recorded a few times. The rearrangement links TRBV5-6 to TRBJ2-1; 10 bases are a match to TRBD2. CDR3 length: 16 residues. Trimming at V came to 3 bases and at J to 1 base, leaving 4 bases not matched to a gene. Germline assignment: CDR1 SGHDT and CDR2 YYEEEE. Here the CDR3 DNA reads TGTGCCAGCAGCTCTAGCGGGGGTAGGTCCTACAATGAGCAGTTCTTC. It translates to CASSSSGGRSYNEQFF.

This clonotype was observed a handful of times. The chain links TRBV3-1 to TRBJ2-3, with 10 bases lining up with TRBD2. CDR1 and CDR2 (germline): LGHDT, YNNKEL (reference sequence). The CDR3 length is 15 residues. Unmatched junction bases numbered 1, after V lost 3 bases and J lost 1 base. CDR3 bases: TGTGCCAGCAGCCACCTAGCGGGGGGCACAGATACGCAGTATTTT. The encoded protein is CASSHLAGGTDTQYF.